This T cell receptor (beta chain) was sequenced during a study of Tregs in tolerant kidney transplant recipients. For the study at large: Sorting of CD4+CD25+CD127- cells followed approximately three-day belatacept mixed lymphocyte reactions, sometimes with approximately 5-day graft donor restimulation.

Of note for this clone: Antigen specificity is unknown.

The repertoire was sequenced with immunoSEQ multiplex PCR; TCRdb's copy has only in-frame clones and lacks some. The profile covers 15,000 to 20,000 clones, with 61% appearing a single time and around 3.5% taken by the ten largest. Deletions cut 6 bases from V and 0 bases from J, with 15 bases between. CDR3 size: 15 residues. Germline CDR1 reads MNHEY; CDR2 reads SVGAGI. This receptor was taken from a human donor in good health. The gene calls are TRBV6-5 and TRBJ2-7; possible D gene TRBD2, 5 bases. The sequenced sample consisted of Tregs from blood cultured with allogeneic cells. The CDR3, as DNA: TGTGCCAGCAGCCCGGGGTCTTCCTACTCCTACGAGCAGTACTTC. Protein sequence: CASSPGSSYSYEQYF.